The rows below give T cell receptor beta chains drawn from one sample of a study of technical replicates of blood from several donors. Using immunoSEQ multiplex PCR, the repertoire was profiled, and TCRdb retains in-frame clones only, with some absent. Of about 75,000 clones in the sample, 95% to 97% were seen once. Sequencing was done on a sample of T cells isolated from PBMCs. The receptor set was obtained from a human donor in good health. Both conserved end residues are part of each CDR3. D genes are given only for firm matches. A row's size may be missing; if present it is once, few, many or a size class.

CASSQVGRNTGELFF | TGTGCCAGCAGCCAAGTGGGCCGGAACACCGGGGAGCTGTTTTTT | . | TRBV14 | . | TRBJ2-2
CASSSGAGELFF | TGCGCCAGCAGCTCGGGGGCCGGGGAGCTGTTTTTT | . | TRBV5-1 | . | TRBJ2-2
CASSPLAGGLYEQYF | TGCGCCAGCAGCCCCCTAGCGGGGGGGCTCTACGAGCAGTACTTC | once | TRBV4-1 | TRBD2 | TRBJ2-7
CAWSVAGLTGELFF | TGTGCCTGGAGTGTGGCAGGGCTGACCGGGGAGCTGTTTTTT | . | TRBV30 | . | TRBJ2-2
CASSVAGGSSGANVLTF | TGTGCCAGCAGTGTGGCAGGTGGGAGCTCTGGGGCCAACGTCCTGACTTTC | . | TRBV2 | . | TRBJ2-6
CASSLGTGDFHYGYTF | TGTGCCAGCAGTCTGGGGACAGGAGATTTCCACTATGGCTACACCTTC | . | TRBV28 | TRBD1 | TRBJ1-2
CASSKPPPGIHTEAFF | TGTGCCAGCAGCAAGCCACCCCCGGGAATCCACACTGAAGCTTTCTTT | . | TRBV21-1 | . | TRBJ1-1
CASSYWTKPNTGELFF | TGTGCCAGCAGTTATTGGACAAAACCGAACACCGGGGAGCTGTTTTTT | . | TRBV6-5 | . | TRBJ2-2
CASSVGEGGAGGYTF | TGTGCCAGCAGCGTAGGGGAAGGGGGCGCGGGTGGCTACACCTTC | once | TRBV9 | TRBD1 | TRBJ1-2
CASSPSNPNYGYTF | TGTGCCAGCTCACCATCTAATCCTAACTATGGCTACACCTTC | . | TRBV18 | . | TRBJ1-2
CASSLGPGRGGGYGYTF | TGTGCCAGCAGCCTCGGCCCGGGCCGGGGAGGGGGCTATGGCTACACCTTC | . | TRBV28 | . | TRBJ1-2
CASRVGLAGANEQFF | TGTGCCAGCAGGGTGGGACTAGCGGGAGCCAATGAGCAGTTCTTC | once | TRBV5-6 | TRBD2 | TRBJ2-1
CAGQGMNTEAFF | TGTGCCGGACAGGGTATGAACACTGAAGCTTTCTTT | . | TRBV5-4 | TRBD1 | TRBJ1-1
CASSLRGTGKSDEAFF | TGCGCCAGCAGCTTGCGGGGGACAGGGAAGAGCGATGAAGCTTTCTTT | . | TRBV5-1 | TRBD1 | TRBJ1-1
CASSYEGTGGGSGANVLTF | TGTGCCAGCAGCTACGAGGGGACAGGGGGCGGGTCTGGGGCCAACGTCCTGACTTTC | . | TRBV7-6 | TRBD1 | TRBJ2-6
CASSPRQGPESGANVLTF | TGTGCCAGCAGCCCGCGACAGGGGCCCGAATCTGGGGCCAACGTCCTGACTTTC | . | TRBV9 | TRBD1 | TRBJ2-6
CASSPTTGTGSEQYF | TGTGCCAGCAGCCCCACCACCGGGACAGGTAGCGAGCAGTACTTC | . | TRBV7-6 | TRBD1 | TRBJ2-7
CAIEPTGETQYF | TGTGCCATCGAACCTACCGGAGAGACCCAGTACTTC | few | TRBV7-9 | . | TRBJ2-5
CASSVEQGRTNEKLFF | TGTGCCAGCAGCGTAGAACAGGGTCGGACTAATGAAAAACTGTTTTTT | . | TRBV9 | . | TRBJ1-4
CASSFDLAGGPGTQYF | TGCGCCAGCAGCTTCGATTTAGCGGGGGGGCCCGGGACCCAGTACTTC | . | TRBV5-1 | TRBD2 | TRBJ2-5
CASSSFGGSGDEQFF | TGTGCCAGCAGTTCATTTGGCGGGAGTGGGGATGAGCAGTTCTTC | . | TRBV28 | TRBD2 | TRBJ2-1
CASSGQGYNEQFF | TGTGCCAGCAGTGGACAGGGTTACAATGAGCAGTTCTTC | . | TRBV2 | TRBD1 | TRBJ2-1
CASRMRREGHDPYEQYF | TGTGCCAGCCGGATGCGGCGGGAGGGACACGACCCCTACGAGCAGTACTTC | . | TRBV19 | TRBD2 | TRBJ2-7
CASSSGTSDTDTQYF | TGCGCCAGCAGCTCTGGGACTAGCGACACAGATACGCAGTATTTT | . | TRBV5-1 | TRBD2 | TRBJ2-3
CAMSRQGEREQYF | TGTGCCATGTCTCGACAGGGGGAACGGGAGCAGTACTTC | . | TRBV28 | TRBD1 | TRBJ2-7
CASSSQGPNTEAFF | TGTGCCAGCAGCTCACAGGGACCTAACACTGAAGCTTTCTTT | . | TRBV7-3 | . | TRBJ1-1
CASSPRDLVKDYGYTF | TGTGCCAGCTCACCGCGGGACCTCGTTAAGGACTATGGCTACACCTTC | . | TRBV18 | . | TRBJ1-2
CASSQIGQANYGYTF | TGTGCCAGCAGCCAGATAGGACAGGCTAACTATGGCTACACCTTC | once | TRBV5-6 | TRBD1 | TRBJ1-2
CASSLDGAYNTEAFF | TGCGCCAGCAGCTTGGATGGGGCTTATAACACTGAAGCTTTCTTT | . | TRBV5-1 | . | TRBJ1-1
CASRGSTDTQYF | TGCGCCAGCAGGGGCAGCACAGATACGCAGTATTTT | . | TRBV5-1 | . | TRBJ2-3
CASTKTSGNHEQYF | TGTGCCAGCACCAAGACTAGCGGGAATCACGAGCAGTACTTC | . | TRBV28 | TRBD2 | TRBJ2-7
CSVEGAGAGTGELFF | TGCAGCGTTGAAGGCGCGGGAGCGGGGACCGGGGAGCTGTTTTTT | . | TRBV29-1 | TRBD2 | TRBJ2-2